This TCR beta chain emerged from a study of metastatic and nonmetastatic thyroid tumors. TCRdb re-called clones from the PCR reads using MiXCR. This table holds roughly 89,000 clones, approximately 12% found once. This clone was counted many times. Prior to thyroid surgery, none of the patients had received any treatment. The ends lost 10 bases at V and 2 bases at J; junction bases unmatched: 11. The CDR3 runs 14 residues. Germline V gene sequence: CDR1 ENHRY, CDR2 SYGVKD. Sequenced: tumor tissue. This receptor was identified in a female donor with papillary thyroid cancer or a benign thyroid nodule (not recorded which). Some clones in this sample may be carry-over from other donors' samples. This chain connects TRBV10-3 to TRBJ2-7; 7 nucleotides line up with TRBD1. CDR3 bases: TGTGCCACCTTAGTTGAGGGGGCGACCTACGAGCAGTACTTC. Its protein is CATLVEGATYEQYF.